The next 20 T cell receptor beta chains were all read from a single sample in a study of T cell responses to AZD1222 COVID-19 vaccine. This table comes from immunoSEQ multiplex PCR, and its TCRdb copy is limited to in-frame clones, with some not included. The sample lists about 100,000 clones, approximately 84% occurring once. Sequenced material: peripheral blood, taken on day 0 of AZD1222 vaccination. The receptors shown here come from an adult in good health.

This chain uses TRBV6-6 with TRBJ2-7; 8 bases map to TRBD1. There are 15 residues in the CDR3. V lost 7 bases, J lost 2 bases, and 10 bases stayed unmatched. Germline V gene sequence: CDR1 MNHNY, CDR2 SVGAGI (reference sequence). The CDR3 bases are TGTGCCAGCACCCAGACAGGGGTCAGGACCTACGAGCAGTACTTC. Encoded protein: CASTQTGVRTYEQYF.

The chain recombines TRBV29-1 with TRBJ2-1; 11 positions agree with TRBD1. The CDR3 totals 12 residues. V shed 8 bases and J 9 bases; nucleotides not matched to a gene: 6. CDR1 SQVTM and CDR2 ANQGSEA come from the germline V gene. The CDR3 DNA reads TGCAGCTCCGGACAGGGGGCAGGTGAGCAGTTCTTC. It encodes CSSGQGAGEQFF.

The chain is built from TRBV10-3 and TRBJ2-5; 7 bases are a match to TRBD2. The CDR3 runs to 14 residues. The V gene's germline CDR1 is ENHRY and CDR2 SYGVKD. V was pared by 3 bases and J by 2 bases, with 3 bases of the junction left unmatched. The chain's CDR3 is CAISESGAQETQYF. CDR3 in DNA: TGTGCCATCAGTGAAAGCGGGGCGCAAGAGACCCAGTACTTC.

Of note for this clone: Other DNA sequences from this sample encode an identical CDR3 as well. This chain links TRBV10-1 with TRBJ1-2, with D perhaps TRBD1 (5 bases). The CDR3 is made up of 13 amino acids. V shed 5 bases and J shed 2 bases, with 9 bases lying between them. The germline gives CDR1 WNHNN, CDR2 SYGVQD (reference sequence). CDR3 protein: CASSPDRNYGYTF. The CDR3 DNA is TGCGCCAGCAGTCCAGACAGAAACTATGGCTACACCTTC.

The chain is built from TRBV11-2 and TRBJ1-2, with 9 bases that match TRBD1. Germline trimming cut 1 base from V and 4 bases from J; bases unmatched to any gene: 7. Germline V gene lookup returns CDR1 SGHAT and CDR2 FQNNGV. The CDR3 runs to 16 residues. The CDR3 is CASSLGQGGGGYGYTF. The CDR3, as DNA: TGTGCCAGCAGCTTAGGACAGGGGGGAGGAGGCTATGGCTACACCTTC. Using reference TRBV11-2 and TRBJ1-2 for the parts outside the CDR3, the full variable domain is EAGVAQSPRYKIIEKRQSVAFWCNPISGHATLYWYQQILGQGPKLLIQFQNNGVVDDSQLPKDRFSAERLKGVDSTLKIQPAKLEDSAVYLCASSLGQGGGGYGYTFGSGTRLTVV.

The chain uses TRBV28 and TRBJ2-7; D not certain. Trimming stripped 6 bases from V and 4 bases from J, with 16 bases between. Germline CDR1 and CDR2: MDHEN and SYDVKM. There are 14 residues in the CDR3. DNA of the CDR3: TGTGCCAGCAGCGTAATAGGAGAGAGTTACGAGCAGTACTTC. This encodes CASSVIGESYEQYF.

The V and J genes are TRBV6-1 and TRBJ1-2; D perhaps matches TRBD1 (5 bases). Germline CDR1 reads MNHNS; CDR2 reads SASEGT. This CDR3 is 15 amino acids long. With 1 base removed from V and 3 bases from J, the gap between germline ends came to 12 bases. The CDR3: CASSEGGLGYYGYTF. DNA of the CDR3: TGTGCCAGCAGTGAAGGGGGCCTGGGTTACTATGGCTACACCTTC.

The chain links TRBV7-9 to TRBJ1-4, with D hard to call. CDR3 length equals 14 residues. Germline V gene data show CDR1 as SEHNR and CDR2 as FQNEAQ (reference sequence). The germline V and J ends were trimmed by 5 bases and 8 bases, with 15 bases remaining between them. CDR3: CASSLIGGGEKLFF. CDR3 nucleotides: TGTGCCAGCAGCCTAATAGGAGGCGGAGAAAAACTGTTTTTT.

The J gene is TRBJ1-5, the V gene TRBV7-2; D is unresolved. V shed 1 base and J shed 4 bases, with 11 bases lying between them. The CDR3 is made up of 15 amino acids. Germline V gives CDR1 SGHTA, CDR2 FQGNSA. The CDR3 spells CASSLVESTNQPQHF. Written as DNA, the CDR3 is TGTGCCAGCAGCTTAGTAGAATCTACTAATCAGCCCCAGCATTTT.

The chain has TRBV3-1 (or the pseudogene TRBV3-2) and TRBJ1-2; no clear D. V was trimmed by 4 bases and J by 4 bases, leaving 7 bases between them. CDR3 length equals 12 residues. The germline V gene encodes CDR1 LGHDT and CDR2 YNNKEL (reference sequence). CDR3: CASSLRGYGYTF. The CDR3 DNA follows: TGTGCCAGCAGCCTGCGGGGCTATGGCTACACCTTC.

V gene TRBV5-4 combines with J gene TRBJ1-1, with D perhaps matching TRBD1 (6 bases). CDR1 is SGHNT, CDR2 YYREEE, per germline (reference sequence). The ends were cut back, 4 bases at V and 3 bases at J, with 13 bases in the middle. This CDR3 is 14 amino acids long. CDR3 DNA sequence: TGTGCCAGCAGCCTGACGGGGGGCTACACTGAAGCTTTCTTT. Amino acids: CASSLTGGYTEAFF. Full variable domain (outside the CDR3, taken from reference TRBV5-4 and TRBJ1-1): ETGVTQSPTHLIKTRGQQVTLRCSSQSGHNTVSWYQQALGQGPQFIFQYYREEENGRGNFPPRFSGLQFPNYSSELNVNALELDDSALYLCASSLTGGYTEAFFGQGTRLTVV.

The genes are TRBV10-3 and TRBJ2-3; D unresolved. CDR3 length: 17 amino acids. CDR1 and CDR2 (germline): ENHRY, SYGVKD. The V gene lost 5 bases and the J gene lost 0 bases, with 18 bases spanning the gap. DNA of the CDR3: TGTGCCATCAGTACGTTTCCCGCATCGGAAAGCACAGATACGCAGTATTTT. Protein product: CAISTFPASESTDTQYF.

The V gene is TRBV28, the J gene TRBJ2-2; TRBD2 agrees at 8 bases. The CDR3 extends over 15 amino acids. The V and J ends lost 8 bases and 8 bases, in that order; junction bases with no gene match: 13. Germline V gene sequence: CDR1 MDHEN, CDR2 SYDVKM. DNA of the CDR3: TGTGCCAGCGGTAGCGGGGTCCCAACGACTGGGGAGCTGTTTTTT. Translation gives CASGSGVPTTGELFF.

The rearrangement joins TRBV15 to TRBJ1-5, with D perhaps TRBD1 (6 bases). This CDR3 contains 16 residues. V lost 6 bases, J lost 2 bases, and 17 bases lay in between. Germline V gene lookup returns CDR1 LNHNV and CDR2 YYDKDF (reference sequence). CDR3: CATSPGGGLGNQPQHF. CDR3 bases: TGTGCCACCAGTCCCGGAGGGGGGCTCGGCAATCAGCCCCAGCATTTT.

This sequence joins TRBV27 and TRBJ2-1; 7 bases fit TRBD2. The length of the CDR3 is 15 residues. The trim removed 3 bases at V and 4 bases at J, leaving 6 bases unmatched. The V gene's germline CDR1 is MNHEY and CDR2 SMNVEV (reference sequence). The CDR3 region has the DNA TGTGCCAGCAGTTTGGAGGCGGGGGAATACAATGAGCAGTTCTTC. Amino acid sequence: CASSLEAGEYNEQFF.

The J gene is TRBJ1-2, the V gene TRBV12-3 or TRBV12-4; D gene uncertain. This CDR3 comprises 12 residues. Trimming took 5 bases from V and 6 from J, leaving 10 bases between them. The CDR3 region is CASSLGVNGYTF. DNA for the CDR3: TGTGCCAGCAGTCTCGGGGTGAATGGCTACACCTTC.

This clone has only one observation. The chain carries TRBV27 and TRBJ1-2; unclear D gene. V was clipped by 6 bases and J by 0 bases, with 8 bases between them. The CDR3 has 13 amino acids. CDR1 is MNHEY and CDR2 is SMNVEV in the germline V gene (reference sequence). The chain's CDR3 is CASSLGTNYGYTF. DNA of the CDR3: TGTGCCAGCAGCCTCGGGACTAACTATGGCTACACCTTC.

The chain combines TRBV28 with TRBJ1-1; D gene ambiguous. CDR1 is MDHEN, CDR2 SYDVKM, per germline. CDR3 length equals 12 residues. Trimming pared 6 bases from V and 4 bases from J, leaving 9 bases between. The chain's CDR3 is CASRTTATEAFF. As DNA, the CDR3 is TGTGCCAGCAGAACAACAGCCACTGAAGCTTTCTTT.

The V and J genes are TRBV9 and TRBJ2-7, with 8 positions matching TRBD2. The CDR3 is made up of 16 amino acids. From germline, CDR1 is SGDLS and CDR2 YYNGEE. Losses at the gene ends were 3 bases for V and 7 bases for J; bases not matched to a gene: 15. DNA of the CDR3: TGTGCCAGCAGCGCCCGAGGCCGGGAGGGTAGTGGGGAGCAGTACTTC. Its protein product is CASSARGREGSGEQYF.

The V and J genes are TRBV24-1 and TRBJ2-1; unclear D gene. This CDR3 comprises 15 residues. The V end lost 6 bases, the J end lost 2 bases, and 13 bases lay between the germline ends. The germline CDR1 and CDR2 sequences are KGHDR and SFDVKD. The CDR3 DNA reads TGTGCCACCAGTACAAGGGCAAACGCCTACAATGAGCAGTTCTTC. This gives the protein CATSTRANAYNEQFF.